The next 22 T cell receptor beta chains were all read from a single sample in a study of T cell repertoires in cytomegalovirus infection. TCRdb itself ran the reads through MiXCR, one entry per CDR3 protein. The sample yields roughly 640,000 distinct CDR3 sequences, approximately 24% seen once. The sample was CD8+ T cells from PBMCs. These receptors were obtained from a human donor in good health (CMV status not recorded). Some clones in this sample may be carry-over from other donors' samples.

CDR3 in amino acids: CASSQWLGQGIISPLHF. The CDR3 DNA follows: TGCGCCAGCAGCCAATGGCTGGGGCAGGGGATTATTTCACCCCTCCACTTT. The chain recombines TRBV4-1 with TRBJ1-6, with D tentatively TRBD1 (6 bases). The length of the CDR3 is 17 residues. Germline values: CDR1 MGHRA, CDR2 YSYEKL. The V gene lost 2 bases and the J gene lost 9 bases, with 20 bases spanning the gap.

The chain joins TRBV27 to TRBJ2-5, with D maybe TRBD2 (5 bases). The germline CDR1 and CDR2 sequences are MNHEY and SMNVEV (reference sequence). CDR3 length: 15 residues. Trimming took 7 bases from V and 3 from J, leaving 18 bases between them. CDR3 sequence reads: CASKVRWSGKETQYF. The CDR3 nucleotides are TGTGCCAGCAAAGTCAGGTGGTCGGGGAAAGAGACCCAGTACTTC.

The chain carries TRBV25-1 and TRBJ2-1; 8 nucleotides agree with TRBD1. The V gene end was trimmed by 3 bases and the J gene end by 6 bases; junction bases not matched to a gene: 13. CDR3 size: 17 residues. The V gene's germline CDR1 is MGHDK and CDR2 SYGVNS. This CDR3 reads CASSDRTLDRATNEQFF. CDR3 sequence (DNA): TGTGCCAGCAGTGATCGAACCCTGGACAGGGCCACCAATGAGCAGTTCTTC.

This clonotype was observed many times. The gene calls are TRBV7-8 and TRBJ2-2, with D perhaps given as TRBD1 or TRBD2 (6 bases each). This CDR3 is built from 13 residues. The V end was cut by 6 bases, the J end by 7 bases, with 12 bases between. The V gene's germline CDR1 is SGHVS and CDR2 FQNEAQ. The CDR3, as DNA: TGTGCCAGCAGTCAAGGGGGGAGCGGGGAGCTGTTTTTT. Protein: CASSQGGSGELFF.

This clonotype was seen a handful of times. The CDR3 reads CSVENPVVGDLNTEAFF. CDR3 sequence (DNA): TGCAGCGTTGAAAATCCAGTAGTAGGGGACTTGAACACTGAAGCTTTCTTT. J is TRBJ1-1 and V is TRBV29-1, with D perhaps matching TRBD1 (5 bases). The V and J ends lost 2 bases and 0 bases respectively, with 19 bases between them. This CDR3 spans 17 amino acids. Germline CDR1 is SQVTM and CDR2 is ANQGSEA.

This clonotype was recorded many times. This chain uses TRBV7-2 with TRBJ2-1; D might be TRBD1 (5 bases). Trimming removed 1 base at V and 3 bases at J, with 13 bases between. Germline V CDR1 and CDR2: SGHTA, FQGNSA. The CDR3 sequence is 16 residues long. CDR3 sequence reads: CASSLGVLDNYNEQFF. The CDR3, as DNA: TGTGCCAGCAGCTTAGGCGTTTTGGACAACTACAATGAGCAGTTCTTC.

Of note for this clonotype: Given a much more abundant clone one base away, this may be a read error. This chain uses TRBV7-2 with TRBJ1-1; the D is unclear. The CDR3 is made up of 15 amino acids. Trimming pared 7 bases from V and 2 bases from J, leaving 17 bases between. Germline CDR1 reads SGHTA; CDR2 reads FQGNSA. The CDR3 protein is CASNQDLGINTEAFF. The DNA for the CDR3 is TGTGCCAGCAACCAGGACCTGGGGATTAACACTGAAGCTTTCTTT.

This clonotype was seen repeatedly, ten times or more. The chain recombines TRBV11-2 with TRBJ1-1; 8 bases match TRBD1. The V segment lost 1 base and the J segment 4 bases; nucleotides outside the gene matches: 5. Germline CDR1 SGHAT, CDR2 FQNNGV. The CDR3 loop spans 15 amino acids. CDR3 region: CASSLARGQTTEAFF. Here the CDR3 DNA reads TGTGCCAGCAGCTTAGCCAGGGGGCAGACCACTGAAGCTTTCTTT.

This clonotype showed up just once. This likely comes from a read error, as the CDR3 has no conserved phenylalanine or tryptophan at its end. The chain is built from TRBV23-1 and TRBJ2-7; D unclear. TRBV23-1 is known as an ORF, though its function is uncertain. The CDR3 is made up of 15 amino acids. Deletions cut 4 bases from V and 3 bases from J, with 16 bases between. The CDR3 sequence: CASSLLSSPFYEQYS. CDR3 DNA sequence: TGCGCCAGCAGTCTGTTGAGTTCCCCCTTCTACGAGCAGTACTCC.

The chain carries TRBV9 and TRBJ2-3; possibly TRBD1 for D (5 bases). Germline CDR1 reads SGDLS; CDR2 reads YYNGEE. This CDR3 contains 15 residues. Trimming took 0 bases from V and 6 from J, leaving 14 bases between them. CDR3 sequence reads: CASSVEGQGWDTQYF. CDR3 DNA sequence: TGTGCCAGCAGCGTAGAAGGGCAGGGCTGGGATACGCAGTATTTT.

This clonotype was recorded at least ten times. This chain uses TRBV20-1 with TRBJ2-1; tentative D call: TRBD1 (5 bases). V was trimmed by 5 bases and J by 0 bases, leaving 14 bases between them. Germline assignment: CDR1 DFQATT and CDR2 SNEGSKA (reference sequence). There are 15 residues in the CDR3. DNA of the CDR3: TGCAGTGCTCGTCTAGGGGCGAGCTCCTACAATGAGCAGTTCTTC. Its translation: CSARLGASSYNEQFF.

This clonotype was counted only a few times. The chain links TRBV4-3 to TRBJ1-2, with D uncertain. Germline CDR1 LGHNA, CDR2 YSLEER. Trimming took off 0 bases at V and 0 bases at J, with 11 bases between the two ends. The CDR3 has 16 residues. CDR3 nucleotide sequence: TGCGCCAGCAGCCAAGACTTTTCAGGACCTAACTATGGCTACACCTTC. Amino acid sequence: CASSQDFSGPNYGYTF.

The V gene is TRBV6-7, the J gene TRBJ1-1; D unclear. TRBV6-7 is an ORF for which the function is uncertain. The V and J ends lost 7 bases and 6 bases respectively, with 18 bases between them. CDR3 length equals 14 residues. This CDR3 is CASTSYGRLAEAFF. CDR3 nucleotides: TGTGCCAGCACATCCTATGGACGGTTAGCTGAAGCTTTCTTT.

The chain uses TRBV6-5 and TRBJ2-2; D remains ambiguous. CDR1 and CDR2 (germline): MNHEY, SVGAGI. The CDR3 is 15 amino acids. Trimming removed 7 bases at V and 1 base at J, with 13 bases between. The CDR3 spells CASTKLSGNTGELFF. The CDR3 bases are TGTGCCAGCACCAAACTGTCAGGGAACACCGGGGAGCTGTTTTTT.

The chain couples TRBV4-1 to TRBJ1-1; D unclear. Germline values: CDR1 MGHRA, CDR2 YSYEKL. The CDR3 runs 12 residues. Deletions cut 1 base from V and 6 bases from J, with 6 bases between. CDR3 residues: CASSQGGAEAFF. Written as DNA, the CDR3 is TGCGCCAGCAGCCAAGGAGGAGCTGAAGCTTTCTTT.

This clonotype has ten or more counts. The chain uses TRBV6-1 and TRBJ1-1; no definite D call. V dropped 1 base and J dropped 8 bases, with 14 bases sitting between them. Germline V gives CDR1 MNHNS, CDR2 SASEGT. The CDR3 is 14 residues long. This chain's CDR3 is CASSEGGGIIEAFF. The CDR3 DNA sequence: TGTGCCAGCAGTGAAGGAGGTGGAATAATCGAAGCTTTCTTT.

J is TRBJ2-7 and V is TRBV6-2 or TRBV6-3; 11 nucleotides agree with TRBD1. Per the germline V gene, CDR1 is MNHEY and CDR2 is SVGEGT. There are 15 residues in the CDR3. V lost 8 bases and J lost 3; bases outside the gene matches: 9. The CDR3 DNA sequence: TGTGCCAGCGGCTCCGGGACAGGGGGATTCTACGAGCAGTACGTC. Its translation is CASGSGTGGFYEQYV.

The chain is built from TRBV28 and TRBJ1-1, with TRBD1 matching 9 bases. Trimming removed 7 bases from V and 0 bases from J; junction bases left unmatched: 3. In germline, CDR1 is MDHEN, CDR2 SYDVKM. The CDR3 has 14 residues. CDR3 protein: CASKGQGVNTEAFF. DNA of the CDR3: TGTGCCAGCAAGGGACAGGGAGTGAACACTGAAGCTTTCTTT.

This chain connects TRBV28 to TRBJ2-1, with 7 bases fitting TRBD2. Trimming removed 4 bases from V and 5 bases from J; junction bases left unmatched: 11. Germline CDR1 is MDHEN and CDR2 is SYDVKM. CDR3 length: 16 residues. The CDR3 reads CASSSQTSYKNNEQFF. In DNA form, the CDR3 reads TGTGCCAGCAGTTCCCAGACTAGCTACAAAAACAATGAGCAGTTCTTC.

This clonotype was seen more than once but under ten times. The chain joins TRBV28 to TRBJ1-1; unclear D gene. The V end lost 6 bases, the J end lost 0 bases, and 14 bases lay between the germline ends. This CDR3 is built from 15 residues. Germline V CDR1 and CDR2: MDHEN, SYDVKM. This CDR3 is CASRRTENMNTEAFF. Written as DNA, the CDR3 is TGTGCCAGCAGGAGGACGGAGAATATGAACACTGAAGCTTTCTTT.

The gene calls are TRBV6-2 or TRBV6-3 and TRBJ2-7; D could derive from TRBD1 or TRBD2 (6 bases each). Germline CDR1 MNHEY, CDR2 SVGEGT. This CDR3 has 16 amino acids. The germline V and J ends were trimmed by 5 bases and 7 bases, with 24 bases remaining between them. The CDR3 DNA follows: TGTGCCAGCAGTCACCTCCCGACAGGACTACACCCTGAGCAGTACGTC. Residues: CASSHLPTGLHPEQYV.

This clonotype was seen repeatedly, ten times or more. The chain carries TRBV6-2 or TRBV6-3 and TRBJ2-1; 10 bases are shared with TRBD1. V lost 6 bases, J lost 10 bases, and 12 bases stayed unmatched. The V gene's germline CDR1 is MNHEY and CDR2 SVGEGT. This CDR3 comprises 15 residues. CDR3 loop: CASSPDRGLVKEQFF. CDR3 bases: TGTGCCAGCAGCCCCGACAGGGGGCTCGTGAAGGAGCAGTTCTTC.